This T cell receptor (beta chain) emerged from a study of cytomegalovirus exposure and HLA in healthy donors. Study information: Earlier sequencing of some 170 million T cells yielded around 120 million unique TCR beta sequences.

The primer mix had 60 Vbeta and 13 Jbeta primers. Generated by immunoSEQ multiplex PCR, the TCRdb table keeps only in-frame clones and is missing some. With roughly 82,000 clones in the sample, the ten largest clones hold roughly 1.5%. A remark on this clone: Its antigen is not identified.

Study conclusions and caveats: The majority of CMV-associated TCR beta chains were reported as apparently HLA-restricted in a later analysis. V- and J-gene trimming in TCR beta was tied to a missense DCLRE1C variant by an analysis performed later. In an earlier analysis, productive rearrangement rates for most beta V segments clustered near 87% or 30%.

The receptor was isolated from a woman aged 55-70 years in good health and CMV-seronegative. The material sequenced was PBMCs.

This CDR3 is CASSQDWDSSYEQYF. The CDR3 DNA reads TGTGCCAGCAGCCAAGATTGGGACAGCTCCTACGAGCAGTACTTC. The chain combines TRBV4-2 with TRBJ2-5, with TRBD1 identical over 7 bases. Matching the DNA end better, TRBJ2-7 makes the J call doubtful. Germline V lookup: CDR1 LGHNA, CDR2 YNFKEQ. The CDR3 consists of 15 residues.